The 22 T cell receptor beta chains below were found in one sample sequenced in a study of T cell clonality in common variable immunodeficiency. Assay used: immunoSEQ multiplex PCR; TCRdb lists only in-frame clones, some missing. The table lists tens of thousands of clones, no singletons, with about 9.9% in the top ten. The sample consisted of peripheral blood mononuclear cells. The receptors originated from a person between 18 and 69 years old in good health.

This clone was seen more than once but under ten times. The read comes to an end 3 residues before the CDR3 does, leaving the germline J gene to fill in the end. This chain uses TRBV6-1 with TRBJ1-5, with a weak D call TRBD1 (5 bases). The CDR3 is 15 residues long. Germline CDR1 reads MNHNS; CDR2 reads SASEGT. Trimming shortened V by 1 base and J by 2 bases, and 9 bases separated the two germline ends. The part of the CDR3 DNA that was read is TGTGCCAGCAGTGAAGGAGGGGCGGGCAATCAGCCC. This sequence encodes CASSEGGAGNQP. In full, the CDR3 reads CASSEGGAGNQPQHF.

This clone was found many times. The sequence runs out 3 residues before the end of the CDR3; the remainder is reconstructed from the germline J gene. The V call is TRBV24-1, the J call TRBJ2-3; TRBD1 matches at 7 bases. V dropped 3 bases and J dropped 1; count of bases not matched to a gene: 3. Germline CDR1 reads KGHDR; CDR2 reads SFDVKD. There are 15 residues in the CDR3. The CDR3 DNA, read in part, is TGTGCCACCAGTGATCGACAGGGCGGCACAGATACG. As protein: CATSDRQGGTDT. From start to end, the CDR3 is CATSDRQGGTDTQYF.

The CDR3 protein is CASSPPPAGYNDYTF. CDR3 bases read: TGTGCCAGCTCACCACCCCCGGCAGGCTACAATGAC. V and J are TRBV18 and TRBJ1-2; D is ambiguous. Read data end 3 residues before the CDR3 end; the end is taken from the germline J gene. Germline CDR1 KGHSH, CDR2 LQKENI. The CDR3 consists of 15 residues.

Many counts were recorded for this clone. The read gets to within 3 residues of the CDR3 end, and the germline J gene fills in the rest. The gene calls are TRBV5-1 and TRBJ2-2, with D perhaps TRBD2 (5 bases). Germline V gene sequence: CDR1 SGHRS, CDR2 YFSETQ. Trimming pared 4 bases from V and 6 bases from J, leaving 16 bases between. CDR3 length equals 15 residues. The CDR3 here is CASSNRLSRAGELFF. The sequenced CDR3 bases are TGCGCCAGCAGCAATCGCCTCTCGAGGGCCGGGGAG.

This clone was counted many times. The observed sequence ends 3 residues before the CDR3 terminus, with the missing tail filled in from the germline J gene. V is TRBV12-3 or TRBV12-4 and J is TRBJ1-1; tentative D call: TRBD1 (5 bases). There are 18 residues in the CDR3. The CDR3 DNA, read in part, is TGTGCCAGCAGTCCCGGTGGGTCGGGGGTCGCAAGACTCTCGGAA. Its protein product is CASSPGGSGVARLSE. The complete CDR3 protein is CASSPGGSGVARLSEAFF.

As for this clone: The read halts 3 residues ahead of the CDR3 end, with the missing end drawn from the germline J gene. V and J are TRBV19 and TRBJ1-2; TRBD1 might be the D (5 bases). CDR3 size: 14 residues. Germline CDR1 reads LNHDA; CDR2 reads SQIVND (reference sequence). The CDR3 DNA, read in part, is TGTGCCAGTAGTTACGGGACTAGATCCTACGAC. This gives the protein CASSYGTRSYD. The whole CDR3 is CASSYGTRSYDYTF.

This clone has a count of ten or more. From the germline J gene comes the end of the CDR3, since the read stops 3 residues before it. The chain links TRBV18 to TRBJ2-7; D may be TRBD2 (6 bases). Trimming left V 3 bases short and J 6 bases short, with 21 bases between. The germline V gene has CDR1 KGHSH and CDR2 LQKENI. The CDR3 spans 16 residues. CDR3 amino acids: CASSPKRVEVGREQYF. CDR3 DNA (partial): TGTGCCAGCTCACCCAAGCGGGTTGAAGTGGGTCGCGAG.

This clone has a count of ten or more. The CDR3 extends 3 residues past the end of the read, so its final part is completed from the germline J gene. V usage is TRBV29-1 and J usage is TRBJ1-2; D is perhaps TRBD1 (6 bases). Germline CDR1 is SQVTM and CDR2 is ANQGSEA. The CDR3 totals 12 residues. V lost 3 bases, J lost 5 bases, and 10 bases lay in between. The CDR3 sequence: CSVDRQGYGYTF. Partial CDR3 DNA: TGCAGCGTTGATAGGCAGGGGTATGGC.

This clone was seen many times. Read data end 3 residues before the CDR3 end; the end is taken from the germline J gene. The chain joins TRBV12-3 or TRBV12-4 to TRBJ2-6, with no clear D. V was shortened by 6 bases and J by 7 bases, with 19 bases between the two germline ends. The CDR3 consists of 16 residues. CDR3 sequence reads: CASSAWATLDANVLTF. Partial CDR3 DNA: TGTGCCAGCAGCGCTTGGGCCACCCTCGATGCCAACGTC.

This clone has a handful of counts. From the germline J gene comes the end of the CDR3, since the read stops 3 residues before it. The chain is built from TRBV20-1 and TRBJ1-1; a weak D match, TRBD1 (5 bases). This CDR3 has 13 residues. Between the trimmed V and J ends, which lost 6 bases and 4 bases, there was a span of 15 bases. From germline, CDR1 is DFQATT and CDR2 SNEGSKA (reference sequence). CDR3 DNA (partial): TGCAGTGCCCCCCAGCCGGGGGGCACTGAA. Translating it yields CSAPQPGGTE. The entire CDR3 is CSAPQPGGTEAFF.

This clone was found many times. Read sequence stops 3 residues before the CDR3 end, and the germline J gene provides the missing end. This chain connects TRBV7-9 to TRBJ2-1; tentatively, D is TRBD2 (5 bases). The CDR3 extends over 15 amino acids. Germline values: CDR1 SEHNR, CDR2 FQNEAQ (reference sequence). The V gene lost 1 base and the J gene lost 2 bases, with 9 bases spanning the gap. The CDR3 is CASSLELETYNEQFF. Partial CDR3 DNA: TGTGCCAGCAGCTTAGAACTAGAAACCTACAATGAG.

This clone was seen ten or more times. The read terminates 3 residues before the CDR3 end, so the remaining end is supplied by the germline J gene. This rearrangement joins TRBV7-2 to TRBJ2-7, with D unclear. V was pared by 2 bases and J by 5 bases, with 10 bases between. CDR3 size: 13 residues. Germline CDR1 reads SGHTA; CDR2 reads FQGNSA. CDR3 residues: CASSLPRSNEQYF. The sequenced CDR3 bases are TGTGCCAGCAGCTTACCTCGTAGCAACGAG.

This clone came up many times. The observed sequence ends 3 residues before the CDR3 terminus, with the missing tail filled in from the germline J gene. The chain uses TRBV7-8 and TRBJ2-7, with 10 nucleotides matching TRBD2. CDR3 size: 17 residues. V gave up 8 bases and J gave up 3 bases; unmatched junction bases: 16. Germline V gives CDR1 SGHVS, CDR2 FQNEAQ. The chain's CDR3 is CASSWETSGLPDYEQYF. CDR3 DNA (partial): TGTGCCAGCTCGTGGGAGACTAGCGGGTTACCCGACTACGAG.

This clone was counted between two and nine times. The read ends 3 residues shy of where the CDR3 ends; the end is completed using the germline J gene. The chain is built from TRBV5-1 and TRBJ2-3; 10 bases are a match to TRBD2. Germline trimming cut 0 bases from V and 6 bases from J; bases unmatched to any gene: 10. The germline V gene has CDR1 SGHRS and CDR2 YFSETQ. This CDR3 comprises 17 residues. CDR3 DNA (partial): TGCGCCAGCAGCTTGGCCAGGTTGCGAGCGGGAGGGGATACG. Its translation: CASSLARLRAGGDT. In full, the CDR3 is CASSLARLRAGGDTQYF.

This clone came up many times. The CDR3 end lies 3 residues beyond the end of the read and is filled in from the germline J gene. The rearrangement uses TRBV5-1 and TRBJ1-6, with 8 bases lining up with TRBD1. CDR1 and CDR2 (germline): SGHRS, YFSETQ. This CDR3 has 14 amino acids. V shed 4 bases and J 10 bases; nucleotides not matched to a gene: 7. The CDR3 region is CASSLGQGNSPLHF. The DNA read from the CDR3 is TGCGCCAGCAGCCTAGGACAGGGAAACTCACCC.

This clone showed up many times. Incomplete CDR3 DNA: TGTGCCAGTAGCGCATCAGGGGGCGAGGGCTACGAG. Amino acids: CASSASGGEGYE. The CDR3, in full, reads CASSASGGEGYEQYF. The J gene is TRBJ2-7, the V gene TRBV19; TRBD1 matches at 8 bases. The read finishes 3 residues shy of the CDR3 end, and the germline J gene is used to complete it. Trimming at V came to 6 bases and at J to 3 bases, leaving 10 bases not matched to a gene. The CDR3 consists of 15 residues. Germline CDR1 reads LNHDA; CDR2 reads SQIVND (reference sequence).

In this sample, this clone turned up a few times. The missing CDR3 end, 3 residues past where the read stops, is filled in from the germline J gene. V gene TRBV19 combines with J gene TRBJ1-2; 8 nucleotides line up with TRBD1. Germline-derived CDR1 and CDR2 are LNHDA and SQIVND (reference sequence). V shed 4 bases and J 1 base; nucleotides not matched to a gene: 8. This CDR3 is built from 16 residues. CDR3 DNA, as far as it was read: TGTGCCAGTAGTACTCCCCTCGGACAGGGTAACTATGGC. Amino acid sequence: CASSTPLGQGNYG. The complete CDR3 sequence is CASSTPLGQGNYGYTF.

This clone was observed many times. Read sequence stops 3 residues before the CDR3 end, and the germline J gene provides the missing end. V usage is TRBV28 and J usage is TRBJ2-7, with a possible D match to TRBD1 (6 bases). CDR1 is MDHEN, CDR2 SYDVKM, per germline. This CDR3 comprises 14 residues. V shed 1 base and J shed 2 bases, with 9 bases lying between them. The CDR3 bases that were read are TGTGCCAGCAGTTTATTGGGGACACCCTACGAG. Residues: CASSLLGTPYE. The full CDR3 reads CASSLLGTPYEQYF.

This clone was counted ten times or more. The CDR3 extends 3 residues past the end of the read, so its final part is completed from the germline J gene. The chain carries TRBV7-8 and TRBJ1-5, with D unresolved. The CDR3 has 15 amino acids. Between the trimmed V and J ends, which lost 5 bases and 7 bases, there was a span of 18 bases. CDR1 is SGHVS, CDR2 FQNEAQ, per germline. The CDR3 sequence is CASSPAPQVSQPQHF. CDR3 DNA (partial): TGTGCCAGCAGCCCCGCCCCCCAGGTCAGCCAGCCC.

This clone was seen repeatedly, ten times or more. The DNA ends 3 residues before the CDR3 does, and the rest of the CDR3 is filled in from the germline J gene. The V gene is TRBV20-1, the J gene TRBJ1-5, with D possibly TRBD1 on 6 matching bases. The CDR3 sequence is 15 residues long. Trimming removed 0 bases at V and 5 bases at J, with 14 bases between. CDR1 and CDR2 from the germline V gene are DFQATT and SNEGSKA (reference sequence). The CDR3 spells CSAREVSGADQPQHF. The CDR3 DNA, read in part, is TGCAGTGCTAGAGAGGTGTCAGGGGCCGATCAGCCC.

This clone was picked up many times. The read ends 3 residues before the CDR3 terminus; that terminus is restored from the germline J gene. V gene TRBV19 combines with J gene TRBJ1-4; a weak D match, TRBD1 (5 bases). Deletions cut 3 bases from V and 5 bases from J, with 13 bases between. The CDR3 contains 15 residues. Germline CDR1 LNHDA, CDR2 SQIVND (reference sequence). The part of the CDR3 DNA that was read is TGTGCCAGTAGTATTGGAGGGGTCAGGAATGAAAAA. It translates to CASSIGGVRNEK. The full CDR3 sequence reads CASSIGGVRNEKLFF.

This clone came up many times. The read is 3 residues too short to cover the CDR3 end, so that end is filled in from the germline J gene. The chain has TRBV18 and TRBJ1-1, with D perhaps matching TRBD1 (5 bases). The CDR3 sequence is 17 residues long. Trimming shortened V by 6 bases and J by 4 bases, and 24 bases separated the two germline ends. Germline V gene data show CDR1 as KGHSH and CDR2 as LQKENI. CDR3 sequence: CASSPGWERGESTEAFF. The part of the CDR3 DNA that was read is TGTGCCAGCTCCCCAGGCTGGGAAAGGGGCGAGAGCACTGAA.